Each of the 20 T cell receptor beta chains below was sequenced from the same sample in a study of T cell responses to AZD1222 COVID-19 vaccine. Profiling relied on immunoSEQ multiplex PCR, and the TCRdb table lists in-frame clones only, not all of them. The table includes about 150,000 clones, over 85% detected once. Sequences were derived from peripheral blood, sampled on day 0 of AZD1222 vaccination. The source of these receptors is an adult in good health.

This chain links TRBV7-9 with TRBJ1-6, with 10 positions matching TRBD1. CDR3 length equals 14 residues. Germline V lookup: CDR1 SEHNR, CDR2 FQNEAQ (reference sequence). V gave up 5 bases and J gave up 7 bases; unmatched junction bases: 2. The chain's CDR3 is CASSRQGANSPLHF. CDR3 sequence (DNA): TGTGCCAGCAGCCGACAGGGGGCCAATTCACCCCTCCACTTT.

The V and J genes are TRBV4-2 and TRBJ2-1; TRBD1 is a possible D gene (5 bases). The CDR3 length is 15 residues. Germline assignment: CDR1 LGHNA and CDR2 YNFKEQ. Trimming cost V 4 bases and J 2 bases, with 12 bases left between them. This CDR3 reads CASSLQAGTYNEQFF. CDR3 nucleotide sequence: TGTGCCAGCAGCCTACAAGCAGGGACCTACAATGAGCAGTTCTTC.

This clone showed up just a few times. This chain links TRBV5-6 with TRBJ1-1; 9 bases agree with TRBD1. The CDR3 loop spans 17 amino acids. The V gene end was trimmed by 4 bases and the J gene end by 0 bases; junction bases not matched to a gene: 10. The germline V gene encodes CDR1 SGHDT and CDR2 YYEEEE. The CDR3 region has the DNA TGTGCCAGCAGCCTGACAGGGGGAAGCCGCATGAACACTGAAGCTTTCTTT. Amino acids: CASSLTGGSRMNTEAFF. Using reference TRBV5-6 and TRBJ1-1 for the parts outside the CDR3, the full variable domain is DAGVTQSPTHLIKTRGQQVTLRCSPKSGHDTVSWYQQALGQGPQFIFQYYEEEERQRGNFPDRFSGHQFPNYSSELNVNALLLGDSALYLCASSLTGGSRMNTEAFFGQGTRLTVV.

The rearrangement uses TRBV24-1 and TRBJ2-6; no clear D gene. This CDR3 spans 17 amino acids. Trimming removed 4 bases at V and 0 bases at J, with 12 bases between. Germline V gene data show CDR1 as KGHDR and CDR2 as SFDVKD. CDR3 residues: CATSDPRQDSGANVLTF. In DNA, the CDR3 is TGTGCCACCAGTGACCCTCGACAAGACTCTGGGGCCAACGTCCTGACTTTC.

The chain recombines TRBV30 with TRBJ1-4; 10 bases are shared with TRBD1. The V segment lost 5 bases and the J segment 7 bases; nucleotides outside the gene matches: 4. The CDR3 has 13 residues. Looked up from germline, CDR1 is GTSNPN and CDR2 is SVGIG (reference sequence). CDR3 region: CAWGRDRGEKLFF. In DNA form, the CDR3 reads TGTGCCTGGGGCCGGGACAGGGGTGAAAAACTGTTTTTT. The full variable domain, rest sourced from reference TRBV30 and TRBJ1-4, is SQTIHQWPATLVQPVGSPLSLECTVEGTSNPNLYWYRQAAGRGLQLLFYSVGIGQISSEVPQNLSASRPQDRQFILSSKKLLLSDSGFYLCAWGRDRGEKLFFGSGTQLSVL.

The CDR3 DNA reads TGTGCCAGCAGCGCTGGACAGGGGCCCTACTATGGCTACACCTTC. Translation: CASSAGQGPYYGYTF. V gene TRBV5-6 combines with J gene TRBJ1-2, with TRBD1 matching over 9 bases. This CDR3 region has 15 residues. The J segment lost 3 bases and the V segment lost 4 bases, leaving 7 bases of the junction unmatched. Germline values: CDR1 SGHDT, CDR2 YYEEEE.

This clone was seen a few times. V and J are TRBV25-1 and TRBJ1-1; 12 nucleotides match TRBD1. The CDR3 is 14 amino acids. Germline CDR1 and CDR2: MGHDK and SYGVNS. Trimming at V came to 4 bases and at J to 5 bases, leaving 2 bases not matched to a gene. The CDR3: CASSGDRGQTEAFF. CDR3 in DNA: TGTGCCAGCAGTGGGGACAGGGGGCAGACTGAAGCTTTCTTT.

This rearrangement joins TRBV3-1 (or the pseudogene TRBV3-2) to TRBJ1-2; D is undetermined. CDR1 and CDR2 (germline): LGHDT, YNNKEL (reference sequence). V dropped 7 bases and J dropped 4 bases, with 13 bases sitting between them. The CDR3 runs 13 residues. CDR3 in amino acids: CASTNPRSYGYTF. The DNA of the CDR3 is TGTGCCAGCACCAACCCGCGTTCCTATGGCTACACCTTC.

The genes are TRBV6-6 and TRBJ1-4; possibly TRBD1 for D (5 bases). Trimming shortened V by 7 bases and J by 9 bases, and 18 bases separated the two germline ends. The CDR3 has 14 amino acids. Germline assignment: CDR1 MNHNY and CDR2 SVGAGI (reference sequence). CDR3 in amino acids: CASTPGSGGKKLFF. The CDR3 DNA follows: TGTGCCAGCACCCCAGGGTCGGGGGGTAAAAAACTGTTTTTT.

The CDR3 here is CASSGTGGTYNSPLHF. CDR3 DNA: TGTGCCAGCAGTGGGACAGGGGGGACTTATAATTCACCCCTCCACTTT. V is TRBV6-1 and J is TRBJ1-6; 10 bases are a match to TRBD1. The germline V gene has CDR1 MNHNS and CDR2 SASEGT. The V and J ends lost 4 bases and 4 bases, in that order; junction bases with no gene match: 4. This CDR3 has 16 amino acids.

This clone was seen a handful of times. The CDR3 loop is CASSSGTTEAFF. The CDR3 DNA sequence: TGTGCCAGCTCATCAGGGACTACTGAAGCTTTCTTT. The chain links TRBV18 to TRBJ1-1; a weak D match, TRBD1 (5 bases). V gave up 5 bases and J gave up 5 bases, with 9 bases separating them. Germline V gene sequence: CDR1 KGHSH, CDR2 LQKENI. The CDR3 is 12 amino acids.

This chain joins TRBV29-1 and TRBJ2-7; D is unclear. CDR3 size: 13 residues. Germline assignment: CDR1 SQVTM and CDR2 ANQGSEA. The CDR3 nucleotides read TGCAGTTACCTTGACATGCACTCCTACGAGCAGTACTTC. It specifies CSYLDMHSYEQYF.

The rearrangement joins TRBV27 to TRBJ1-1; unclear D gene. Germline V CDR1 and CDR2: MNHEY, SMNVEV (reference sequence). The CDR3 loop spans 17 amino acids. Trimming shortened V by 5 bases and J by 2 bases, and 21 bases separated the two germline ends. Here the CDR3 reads CASSPQSGSVRNTEAFF. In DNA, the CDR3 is TGTGCCAGCAGTCCTCAATCTGGTTCCGTCCGAAACACTGAAGCTTTCTTT.

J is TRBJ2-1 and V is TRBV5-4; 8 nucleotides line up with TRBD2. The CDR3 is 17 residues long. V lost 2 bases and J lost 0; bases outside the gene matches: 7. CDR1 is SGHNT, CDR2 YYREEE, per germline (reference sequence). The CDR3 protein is CASSFPGGAGSYNEQFF. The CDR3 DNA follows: TGTGCCAGCAGCTTTCCCGGGGGGGCGGGCTCCTACAATGAGCAGTTCTTC.

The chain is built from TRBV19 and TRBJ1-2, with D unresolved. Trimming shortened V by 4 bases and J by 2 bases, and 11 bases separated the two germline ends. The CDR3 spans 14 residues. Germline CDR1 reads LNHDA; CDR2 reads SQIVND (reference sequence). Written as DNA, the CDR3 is TGTGCCAGTAGTAAACCAGGTACCAACTATGGCTACACCTTC. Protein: CASSKPGTNYGYTF.

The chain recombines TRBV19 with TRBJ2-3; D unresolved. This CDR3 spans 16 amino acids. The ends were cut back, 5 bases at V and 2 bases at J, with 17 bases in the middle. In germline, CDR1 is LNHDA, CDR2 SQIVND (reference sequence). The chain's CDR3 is CASSPNVANPTDTQYF. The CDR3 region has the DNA TGTGCCAGTAGTCCCAACGTAGCCAACCCCACAGATACGCAGTATTTT.

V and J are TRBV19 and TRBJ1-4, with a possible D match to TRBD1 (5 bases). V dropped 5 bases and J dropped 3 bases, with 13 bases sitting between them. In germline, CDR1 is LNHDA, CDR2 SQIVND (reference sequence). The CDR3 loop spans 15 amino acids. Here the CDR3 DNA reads TGTGCCAGTAGTGCATCCGACAGTTCTAATGAAAAACTGTTTTTT. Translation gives CASSASDSSNEKLFF. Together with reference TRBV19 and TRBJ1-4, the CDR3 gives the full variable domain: DGGITQSPKYLFRKEGQNVTLSCEQNLNHDAMYWYRQDPGQGLRLIYYSQIVNDFQKGDIAEGYSVSREKKESFPLTVTSAQKNPTAFYLCASSASDSSNEKLFFGSGTQLSVL.

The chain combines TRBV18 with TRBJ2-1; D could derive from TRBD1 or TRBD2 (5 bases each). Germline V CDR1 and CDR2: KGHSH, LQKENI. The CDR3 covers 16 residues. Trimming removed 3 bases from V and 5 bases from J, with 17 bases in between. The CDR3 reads CASSPSLRDEHNEQFF. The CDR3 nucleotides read TGTGCCAGCTCACCTTCTCTCCGGGACGAGCACAATGAGCAGTTCTTC.

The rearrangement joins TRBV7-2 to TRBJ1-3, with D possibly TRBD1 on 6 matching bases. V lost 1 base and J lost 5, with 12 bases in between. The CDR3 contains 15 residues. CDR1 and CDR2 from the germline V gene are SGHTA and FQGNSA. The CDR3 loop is CASSLVNRARNTIYF. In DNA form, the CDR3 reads TGTGCCAGCAGCTTAGTCAACAGGGCCAGAAACACCATATATTTT.

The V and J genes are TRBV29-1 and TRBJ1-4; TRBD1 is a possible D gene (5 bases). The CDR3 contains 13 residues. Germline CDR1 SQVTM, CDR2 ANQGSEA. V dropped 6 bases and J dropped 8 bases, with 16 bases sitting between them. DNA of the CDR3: TGCAGCGTAGTCCGAGGGGTAGGGGAAAAACTGTTTTTT. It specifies CSVVRGVGEKLFF.